Listed below are T cell receptor beta chains from one sample, sequenced in a study of blood T cells in healthy people across ages. TCRdb processed the 5' RACE reads anew with MiXCR; each CDR3 protein has one entry. This sample carries around 870,000 distinct CDR3 sequences, 29% of them seen once, and the ten largest clones take 17%. Sequenced input: blood. The receptors were sampled from a woman of 80 years or more in good health. The CDR3 runs from the conserved cysteine through the conserved F or W. The D gene is left open where the match is weak. Size tells how often a clone was seen (once, few, many) or the class of an expanded clone, and some rows leave it out.

clone size	J gene	V gene	D gene	CDR3 protein	CDR3 DNA
.	TRBJ2-1	TRBV7-6	.	CASSIGPVGETRFF	TGTGCCAGCAGCATCGGGCCGGTTGGGGAGACCCGGTTCTTC
few	TRBJ2-1	TRBV7-2	TRBD2	CASSPRGSGGAGSYNEQFF	TGTGCCAGCAGCCCGCGGGGTAGCGGGGGGGCGGGATCGTACAATGAGCAGTTCTTC
.	TRBJ1-4	TRBV5-1	.	CASSGRVGGNEKLFF	TGCGCCAGCAGCGGTCGGGTAGGAGGGAATGAAAAACTGTTTTTT
many	TRBJ2-4	TRBV25-1	TRBD2	CASSDTSGGGAKNIQYF	TGTGCCAGCAGTGACACTAGCGGGGGGGGAGCCAAAAACATTCAGTACTTC
many	TRBJ2-3	TRBV6-5	.	CASRRDITDTQYF	TGTGCCAGCAGGCGGGACATCACAGATACGCAGTATTTT
few	TRBJ2-1	TRBV5-5	.	CASSLTGKSYNEQFF	TGTGCCAGCAGCCTAACAGGGAAATCCTACAATGAGCAGTTCTTC
many	TRBJ2-5	TRBV24-1	.	CATSDPTGPEKTQYF	TGTGCCACCAGTGATCCAACAGGGCCGGAAAAGACCCAGTACTTC
many	TRBJ2-3	TRBV20-1	.	CSASDPGLRTDTQYF	TGCAGTGCTAGCGACCCGGGGTTGAGAACAGATACGCAGTATTTT
many	TRBJ1-1	TRBV5-1	.	CASSLGGTTEAFF	TGCGCCAGCAGCTTGGGGGGGACCACTGAAGCTTTCTTT
.	TRBJ2-4	TRBV20-1	TRBD1	CSSPGQGIAKNIQYF	TGCAGTTCGCCCGGACAGGGGATAGCCAAAAACATTCAGTACTTC
many	TRBJ2-7	TRBV20-1	TRBD1	CSAQDEGRGLNEQYF	TGCAGTGCCCAGGATGAGGGCAGGGGGCTCAACGAGCAGTACTTC
many	TRBJ2-1	TRBV7-9	TRBD2	CASSSSGANYNEQFF	TGTGCCAGCAGCTCGAGCGGGGCGAATTACAATGAGCAGTTCTTC
.	TRBJ2-7	TRBV5-1	.	CASREGTGSYEQYF	TGCGCCAGCAGAGAGGGGACTGGCTCCTACGAGCAGTACTTC
many	TRBJ2-1	TRBV20-1	.	CSATPTRGPYNEQFF	TGCAGTGCTACCCCGACCCGTGGTCCGTACAATGAGCAGTTCTTC
few	TRBJ2-2	TRBV10-1	TRBD2	CASSDGRTNTGELFF	TGCGCCAGCAGTGACGGGAGGACGAACACCGGGGAGCTGTTTTTT
many	TRBJ2-1	TRBV6-2/TRBV6-3	TRBD2	CASSYPSSLAGGPSSYNEQFF	TGTGCCAGCAGTTACCCTTCATCCCTAGCGGGGGGGCCGAGCTCCTACAATGAGCAGTTCTTC
few	TRBJ1-1	TRBV20-1	.	CSAIGRKAFF	TGCAGTGCTATTGGCAGAAAAGCTTTCTTT
many	TRBJ1-2	TRBV5-5	TRBD1	CASSLDQGAYGYTF	TGTGCCAGCAGCTTGGACCAGGGGGCATATGGCTACACCTTC
many	TRBJ2-5	TRBV5-1	TRBD2	CASSPAGGLETQYF	TGCGCCAGCAGCCCAGCGGGGGGCCTAGAGACCCAGTACTTC
many	TRBJ1-2	TRBV10-3	.	CAISGDSDYGYTF	TGTGCCATCAGTGGAGACAGTGACTATGGCTACACCTTC
.	TRBJ1-1	TRBV7-9	.	CASSLISGGHEAFF	TGTGCCAGCAGCTTAATATCTGGAGGCCATGAAGCTTTCTTT
.	TRBJ1-1	TRBV7-8	.	CASSLARGGATEAFF	TGTGCCAGCAGCTTAGCGAGAGGGGGTGCCACTGAAGCTTTCTTT
many	TRBJ2-5	TRBV12-3/TRBV12-4	TRBD2	CASSISSGGYQETQYF	TGTGCCAGCAGTATATCTAGCGGGGGGTACCAAGAGACCCAGTACTTC
.	TRBJ2-6	TRBV20-1	.	CSARVPGRDSGANVLTF	TGCAGTGCTAGAGTCCCGGGCCGTGACTCTGGGGCCAACGTCCTGACTTTC
.	TRBJ2-5	TRBV18	.	CASSPGSSDQETQYF	TGTGCCAGCTCACCAGGGTCCTCTGATCAAGAGACCCAGTACTTC
few	TRBJ1-2	TRBV10-2	TRBD1	CASRDSRGSFDYGYTF	TGCGCCAGCAGAGACTCCAGGGGGTCATTCGACTATGGCTACACCTTC
few	TRBJ1-2	TRBV15	.	CATSRDLKYGYTF	TGTGCCACCAGCAGAGACTTAAAGTACGGCTACACCTTC
once	TRBJ1-2	TRBV18	.	CASSKTRQSPYGYTF	TGTGCCAGCTCCAAGACCCGACAGAGCCCCTATGGCTACACCTTC
.	TRBJ2-2	TRBV7-2	.	CASSLVGISSTGELFF	TGTGCCAGCAGCTTAGTTGGGATTAGCTCCACCGGGGAGCTGTTTTTT
many	TRBJ2-5	TRBV5-4	.	CASSLSAGGTGETQYF	TGTGCCAGCAGCTTATCTGCCGGGGGTACGGGGGAGACCCAGTACTTC
many	TRBJ2-7	TRBV7-9	.	CASSQGAELSYEQYF	TGTGCCAGCAGCCAAGGAGCAGAACTCTCCTACGAGCAGTACTTC
many	TRBJ1-4	TRBV29-1	.	CSARTGNEKLFF	TGCAGCGCCCGGACTGGTAATGAAAAACTGTTTTTT
once	TRBJ2-1	TRBV9	TRBD2	CASSAWGLVGVEQFF	TGTGCCAGCAGCGCGTGGGGACTAGTGGGGGTTGAGCAGTTCTTC